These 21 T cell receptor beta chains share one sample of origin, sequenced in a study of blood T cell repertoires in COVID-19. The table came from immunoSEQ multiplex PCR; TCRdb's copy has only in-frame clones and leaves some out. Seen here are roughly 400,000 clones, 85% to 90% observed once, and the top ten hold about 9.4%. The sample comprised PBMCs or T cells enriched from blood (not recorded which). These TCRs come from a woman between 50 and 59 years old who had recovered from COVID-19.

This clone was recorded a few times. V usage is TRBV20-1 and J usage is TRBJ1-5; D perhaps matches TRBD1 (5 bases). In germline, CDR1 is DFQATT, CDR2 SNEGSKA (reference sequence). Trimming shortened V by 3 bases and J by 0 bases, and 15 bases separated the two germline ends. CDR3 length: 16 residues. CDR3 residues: CSASWQGRASNQPQHF. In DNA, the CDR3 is TGCAGTGCTAGTTGGCAGGGTAGGGCTAGCAATCAGCCCCAGCATTTT.

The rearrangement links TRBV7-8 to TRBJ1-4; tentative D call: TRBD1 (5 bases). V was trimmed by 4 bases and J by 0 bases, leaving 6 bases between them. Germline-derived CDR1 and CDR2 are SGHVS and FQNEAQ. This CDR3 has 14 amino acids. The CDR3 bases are TGTGCCAGCAGCTGGACATCAACTAATGAAAAACTGTTTTTT. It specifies CASSWTSTNEKLFF. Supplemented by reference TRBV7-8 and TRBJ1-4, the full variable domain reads GAGVSQSPRYKVAKRGQDVALRCDPISGHVSLFWYQQALGQGPEFLTYFQNEAQLDKSGLPSDRFFAERPEGSVSTLKIQRTQQEDSAVYLCASSWTSTNEKLFFGSGTQLSVL.

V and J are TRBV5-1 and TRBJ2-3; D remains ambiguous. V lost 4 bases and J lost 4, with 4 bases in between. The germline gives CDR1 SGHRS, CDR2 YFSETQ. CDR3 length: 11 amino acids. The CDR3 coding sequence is TGCGCCAGCAGCGAGGCAGATACGCAGTATTTT. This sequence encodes CASSEADTQYF.

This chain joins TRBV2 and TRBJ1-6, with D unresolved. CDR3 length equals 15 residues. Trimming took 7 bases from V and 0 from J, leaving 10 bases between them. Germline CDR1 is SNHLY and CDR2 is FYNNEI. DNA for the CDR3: TGTGCCAGCATGGCAGGTCACTCCTATAATTCACCCCTCCACTTT. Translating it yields CASMAGHSYNSPLHF.

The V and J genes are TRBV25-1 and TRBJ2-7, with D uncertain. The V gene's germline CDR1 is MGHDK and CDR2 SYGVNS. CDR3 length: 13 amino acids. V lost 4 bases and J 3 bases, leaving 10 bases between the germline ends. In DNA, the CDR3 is TGTGCCAGCAGTGTTTTGGCATACTACGAGCAGTACTTC. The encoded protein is CASSVLAYYEQYF.

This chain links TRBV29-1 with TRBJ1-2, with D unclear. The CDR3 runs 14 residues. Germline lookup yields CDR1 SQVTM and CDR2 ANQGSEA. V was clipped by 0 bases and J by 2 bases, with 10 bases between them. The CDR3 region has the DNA TGCAGCGTTGAAGATCGAGATCTAAACTATGGCTACACCTTC. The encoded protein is CSVEDRDLNYGYTF.

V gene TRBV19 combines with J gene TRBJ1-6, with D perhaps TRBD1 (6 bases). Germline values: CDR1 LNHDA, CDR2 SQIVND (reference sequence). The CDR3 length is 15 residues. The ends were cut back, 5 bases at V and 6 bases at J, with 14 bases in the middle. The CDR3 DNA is TGTGCCAGTAGTCCCGTCGGCAGGGGTAATTCACCCCTCCACTTT. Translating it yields CASSPVGRGNSPLHF. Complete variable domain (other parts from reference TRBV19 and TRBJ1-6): DGGITQSPKYLFRKEGQNVTLSCEQNLNHDAMYWYRQDPGQGLRLIYYSQIVNDFQKGDIAEGYSVSREKKESFPLTVTSAQKNPTAFYLCASSPVGRGNSPLHFGNGTRLTVT.

CDR3 residues: CASSRTGTKNIQYF. DNA of the CDR3: TGTGCCAGCAGCCGGACAGGGACCAAAAACATTCAGTACTTC. The J gene is TRBJ2-4, the V gene TRBV6-5; 8 positions match TRBD1. After removal of 6 bases from V and 2 bases from J, the junction contained 3 bases not matched to a gene. Germline CDR1 is MNHEY and CDR2 is SVGAGI. The CDR3 is 14 residues long.

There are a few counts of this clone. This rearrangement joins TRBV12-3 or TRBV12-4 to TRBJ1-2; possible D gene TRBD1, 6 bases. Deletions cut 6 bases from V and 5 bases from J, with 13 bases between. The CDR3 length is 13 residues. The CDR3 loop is CASSPDSVYGYTF. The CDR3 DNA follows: TGTGCCAGCAGCCCGGACAGTGTGTATGGCTACACCTTC.

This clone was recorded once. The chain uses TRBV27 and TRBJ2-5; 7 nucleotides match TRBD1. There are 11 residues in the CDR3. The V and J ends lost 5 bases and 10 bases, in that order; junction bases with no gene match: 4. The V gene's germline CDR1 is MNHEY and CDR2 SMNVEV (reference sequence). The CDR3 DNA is TGTGCCAGCAGTCCCGGGACAGTCCAGTACTTC. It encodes CASSPGTVQYF.

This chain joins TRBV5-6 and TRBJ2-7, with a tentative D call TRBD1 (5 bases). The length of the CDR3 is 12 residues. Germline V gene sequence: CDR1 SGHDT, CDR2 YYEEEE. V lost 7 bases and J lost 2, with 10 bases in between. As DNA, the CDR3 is TGTGCCAGCGGTGGACAAGCCTACGAGCAGTACTTC. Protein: CASGGQAYEQYF.

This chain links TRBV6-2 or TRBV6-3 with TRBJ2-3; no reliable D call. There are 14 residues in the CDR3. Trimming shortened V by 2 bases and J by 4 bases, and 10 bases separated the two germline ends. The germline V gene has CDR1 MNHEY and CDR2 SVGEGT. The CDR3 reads CASSYGSTADTQYF. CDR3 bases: TGTGCCAGCAGTTACGGAAGCACAGCAGATACGCAGTATTTT.

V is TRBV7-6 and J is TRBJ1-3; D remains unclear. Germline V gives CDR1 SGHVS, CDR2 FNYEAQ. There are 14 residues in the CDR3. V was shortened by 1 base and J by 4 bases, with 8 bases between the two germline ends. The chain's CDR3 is CASSLVGEGNTIYF. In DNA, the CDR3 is TGTGCCAGCAGCTTAGTCGGGGAGGGAAACACCATATATTTT.

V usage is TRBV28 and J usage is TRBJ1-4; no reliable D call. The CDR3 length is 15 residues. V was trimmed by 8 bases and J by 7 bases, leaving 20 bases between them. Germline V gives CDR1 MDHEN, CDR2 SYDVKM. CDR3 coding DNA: TGTGCCAGCGCCAAGAAGGCCGGGGTCGGTGAAAAACTGTTTTTT. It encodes CASAKKAGVGEKLFF.

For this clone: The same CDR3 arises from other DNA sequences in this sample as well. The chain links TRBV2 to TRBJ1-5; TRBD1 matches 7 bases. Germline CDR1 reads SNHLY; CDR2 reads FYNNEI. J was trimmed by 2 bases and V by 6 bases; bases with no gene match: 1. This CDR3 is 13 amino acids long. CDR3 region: CASRGTGNQPQHF. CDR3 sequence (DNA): TGTGCCAGCAGGGGGACAGGCAATCAGCCCCAGCATTTT.

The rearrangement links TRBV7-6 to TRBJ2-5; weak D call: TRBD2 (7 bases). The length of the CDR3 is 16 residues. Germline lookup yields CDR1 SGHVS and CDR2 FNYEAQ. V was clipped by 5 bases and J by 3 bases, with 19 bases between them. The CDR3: CASSISPSGGEETQYF. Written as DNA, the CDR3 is TGTGCCAGCAGCATCAGCCCCTCGGGGGGCGAAGAGACCCAGTACTTC. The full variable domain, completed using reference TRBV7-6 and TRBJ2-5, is GAGVSQSPRYKVTKRGQDVALRCDPISGHVSLYWYRQALGQGPEFLTYFNYEAQQDKSGLPNDRFSAERPEGSISTLTIQRTEQRDSAMYRCASSISPSGGEETQYFGPGTRLLVL.

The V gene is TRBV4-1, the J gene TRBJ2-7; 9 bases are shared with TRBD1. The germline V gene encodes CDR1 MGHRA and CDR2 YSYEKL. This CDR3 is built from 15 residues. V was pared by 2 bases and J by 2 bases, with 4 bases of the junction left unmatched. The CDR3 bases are TGCGCCAGCAGCCAACCCGGGACAGGGCCCTACGAGCAGTACTTC. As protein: CASSQPGTGPYEQYF.

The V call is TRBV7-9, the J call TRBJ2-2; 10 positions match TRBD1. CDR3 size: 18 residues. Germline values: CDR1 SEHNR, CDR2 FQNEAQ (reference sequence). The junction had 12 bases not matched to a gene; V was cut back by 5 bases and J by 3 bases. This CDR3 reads CASSPKTGGTSDTGELFF. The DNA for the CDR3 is TGTGCCAGCAGCCCGAAGACAGGGGGCACATCAGACACCGGGGAGCTGTTTTTT.

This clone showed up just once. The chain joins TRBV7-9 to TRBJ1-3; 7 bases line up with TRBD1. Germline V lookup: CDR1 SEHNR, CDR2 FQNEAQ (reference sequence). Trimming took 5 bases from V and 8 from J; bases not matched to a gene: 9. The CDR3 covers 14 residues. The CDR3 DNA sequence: TGTGCCAGCAGCCCAGAGACAGGGATAGACACCATATATTTT. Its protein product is CASSPETGIDTIYF.

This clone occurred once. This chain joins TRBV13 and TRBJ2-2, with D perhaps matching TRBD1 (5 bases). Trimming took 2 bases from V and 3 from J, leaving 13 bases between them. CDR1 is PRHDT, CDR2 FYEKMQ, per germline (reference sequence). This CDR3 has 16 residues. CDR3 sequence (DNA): TGTGCCAGCAGCTTACCAACAGGTAGCCACACCGGGGAGCTGTTTTTT. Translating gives CASSLPTGSHTGELFF.

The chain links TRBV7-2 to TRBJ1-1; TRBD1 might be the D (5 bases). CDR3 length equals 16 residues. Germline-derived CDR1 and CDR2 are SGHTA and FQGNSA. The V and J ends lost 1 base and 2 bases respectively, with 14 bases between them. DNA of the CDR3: TGTGCCAGCAGCTTAGTGGGGGGACGGACTAACACTGAAGCTTTCTTT. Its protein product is CASSLVGGRTNTEAFF.